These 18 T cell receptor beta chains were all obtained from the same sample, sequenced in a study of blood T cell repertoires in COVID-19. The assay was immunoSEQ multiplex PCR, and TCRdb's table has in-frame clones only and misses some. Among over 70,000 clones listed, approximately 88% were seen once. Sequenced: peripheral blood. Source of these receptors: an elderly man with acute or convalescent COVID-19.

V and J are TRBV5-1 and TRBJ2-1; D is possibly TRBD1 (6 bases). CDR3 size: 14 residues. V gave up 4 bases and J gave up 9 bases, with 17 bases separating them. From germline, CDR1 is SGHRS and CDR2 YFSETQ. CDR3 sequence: CASSTSTGPIEQFF. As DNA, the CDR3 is TGCGCCAGCAGCACGTCGACAGGTCCCATTGAGCAGTTCTTC.

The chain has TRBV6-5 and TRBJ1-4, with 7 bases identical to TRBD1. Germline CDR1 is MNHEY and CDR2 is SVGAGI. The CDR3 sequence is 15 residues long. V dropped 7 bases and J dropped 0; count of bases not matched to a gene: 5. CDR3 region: CASTTGDATNEKLFF. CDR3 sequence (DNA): TGTGCCAGCACCACAGGGGACGCAACTAATGAAAAACTGTTTTTT.

The DNA for the CDR3 is TGTGCCAGCAGTTCGACAGGGCGAGAAGCTTTCTTT. Protein product: CASSSTGREAFF. The chain is built from TRBV6-5 and TRBJ1-1; 7 bases map to TRBD1. V lost 4 bases and J lost 8; bases outside the gene matches: 4. The CDR3 spans 12 residues. Germline loops: CDR1 MNHEY, CDR2 SVGAGI.

The CDR3 protein is CAIGRENYGYTF. Written as DNA, the CDR3 is TGTGCCATTGGACGGGAGAACTATGGCTACACCTTC. V and J are TRBV10-3 and TRBJ1-2; no clear D. This CDR3 has 12 amino acids. The V end was cut by 9 bases, the J end by 2 bases, with 10 bases between. Looked up from germline, CDR1 is ENHRY and CDR2 is SYGVKD.

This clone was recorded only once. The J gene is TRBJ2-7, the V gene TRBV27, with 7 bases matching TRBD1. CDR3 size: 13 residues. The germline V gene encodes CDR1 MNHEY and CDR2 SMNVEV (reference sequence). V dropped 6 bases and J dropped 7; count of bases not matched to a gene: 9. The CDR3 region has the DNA TGTGCCAGCAGAAAACCGGGACAGATAGAGCAGTACTTC. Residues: CASRKPGQIEQYF.

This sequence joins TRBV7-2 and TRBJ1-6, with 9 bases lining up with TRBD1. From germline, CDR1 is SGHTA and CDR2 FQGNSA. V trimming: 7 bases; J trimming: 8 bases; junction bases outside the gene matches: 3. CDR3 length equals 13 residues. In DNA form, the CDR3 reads TGTGCCAGCAAAGGGACAGGGTATTCACCCCTCCACTTT. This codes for CASKGTGYSPLHF.

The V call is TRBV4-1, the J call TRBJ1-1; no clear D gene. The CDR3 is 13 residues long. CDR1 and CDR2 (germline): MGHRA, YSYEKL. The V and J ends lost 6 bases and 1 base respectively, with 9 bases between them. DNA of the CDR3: TGCGCCAGCAGTCACCCCAGGAACACTGAAGCTTTCTTT. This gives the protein CASSHPRNTEAFF.

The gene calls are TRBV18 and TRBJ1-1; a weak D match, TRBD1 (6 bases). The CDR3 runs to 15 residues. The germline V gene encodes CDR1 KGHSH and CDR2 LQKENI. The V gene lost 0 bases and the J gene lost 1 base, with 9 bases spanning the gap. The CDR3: CASSPPRGRNTEAFF. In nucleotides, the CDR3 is TGTGCCAGCTCACCACCGCGGGGGCGGAACACTGAAGCTTTCTTT.

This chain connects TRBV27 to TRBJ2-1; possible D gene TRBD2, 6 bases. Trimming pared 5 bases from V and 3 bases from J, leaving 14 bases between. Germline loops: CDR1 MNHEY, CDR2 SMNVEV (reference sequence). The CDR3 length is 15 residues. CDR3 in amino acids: CASSPNWGVYNEQFF. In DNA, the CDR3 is TGTGCCAGCAGTCCCAACTGGGGGGTCTACAATGAGCAGTTCTTC.

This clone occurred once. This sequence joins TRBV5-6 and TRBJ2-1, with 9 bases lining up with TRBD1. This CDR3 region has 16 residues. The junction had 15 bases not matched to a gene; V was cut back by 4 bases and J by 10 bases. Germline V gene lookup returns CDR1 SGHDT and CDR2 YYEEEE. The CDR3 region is CASSTWGQGLVREQFF. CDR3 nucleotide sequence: TGTGCCAGCAGCACATGGGGACAGGGCTTGGTTCGGGAGCAGTTCTTC.

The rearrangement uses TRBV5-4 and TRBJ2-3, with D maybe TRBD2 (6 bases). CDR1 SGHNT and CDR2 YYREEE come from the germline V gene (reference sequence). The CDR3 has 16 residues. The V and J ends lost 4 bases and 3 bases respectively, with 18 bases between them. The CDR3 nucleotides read TGTGCCAGCAGCCCCCCCGGGGGAGGAGGGACAGATACGCAGTATTTT. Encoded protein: CASSPPGGGGTDTQYF.

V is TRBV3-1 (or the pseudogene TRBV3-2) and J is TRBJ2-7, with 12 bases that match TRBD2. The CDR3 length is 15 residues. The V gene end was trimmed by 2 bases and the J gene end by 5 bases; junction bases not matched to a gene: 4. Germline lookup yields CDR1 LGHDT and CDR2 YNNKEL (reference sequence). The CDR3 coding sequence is TGTGCCAGCAGCCAACTAGCGGGAGGGTTCCACGAGCAGTACTTC. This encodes CASSQLAGGFHEQYF.

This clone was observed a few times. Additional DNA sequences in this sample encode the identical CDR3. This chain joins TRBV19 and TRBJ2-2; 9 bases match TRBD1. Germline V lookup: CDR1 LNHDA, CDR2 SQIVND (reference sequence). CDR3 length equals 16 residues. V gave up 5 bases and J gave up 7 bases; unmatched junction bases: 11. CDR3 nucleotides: TGTGCCAGTAGTCCGCATAGGGACAGGGCAGTCGGGGAGCTGTTTTTT. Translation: CASSPHRDRAVGELFF.

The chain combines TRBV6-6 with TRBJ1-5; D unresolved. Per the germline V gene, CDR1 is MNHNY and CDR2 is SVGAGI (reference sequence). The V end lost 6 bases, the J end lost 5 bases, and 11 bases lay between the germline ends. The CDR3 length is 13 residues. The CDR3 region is CASSLPPYQPQHF. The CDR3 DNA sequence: TGTGCCAGCAGCCTCCCCCCGTATCAGCCCCAGCATTTT.

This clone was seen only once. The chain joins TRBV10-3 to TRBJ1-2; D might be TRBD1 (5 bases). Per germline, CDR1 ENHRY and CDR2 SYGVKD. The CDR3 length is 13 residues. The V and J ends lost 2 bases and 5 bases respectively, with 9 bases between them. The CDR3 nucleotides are TGTGCCATCAGTGAGGGGCAGGGATATGGCTACACCTTC. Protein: CAISEGQGYGYTF.

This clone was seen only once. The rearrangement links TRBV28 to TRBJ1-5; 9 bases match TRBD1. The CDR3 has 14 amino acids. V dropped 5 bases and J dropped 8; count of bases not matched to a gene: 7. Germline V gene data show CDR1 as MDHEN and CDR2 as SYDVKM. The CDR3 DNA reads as TGTGCCAGCAGTAGCGGGGACAGGGCGAAGCCCCAGCATTTT. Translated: CASSSGDRAKPQHF.

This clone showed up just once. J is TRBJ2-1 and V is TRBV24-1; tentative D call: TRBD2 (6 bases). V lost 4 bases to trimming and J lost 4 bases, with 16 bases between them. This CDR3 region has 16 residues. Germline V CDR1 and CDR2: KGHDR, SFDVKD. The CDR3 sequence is CATSDPPNGLYNEQFF. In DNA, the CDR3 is TGTGCCACCAGTGACCCTCCCAACGGACTATACAATGAGCAGTTCTTC.

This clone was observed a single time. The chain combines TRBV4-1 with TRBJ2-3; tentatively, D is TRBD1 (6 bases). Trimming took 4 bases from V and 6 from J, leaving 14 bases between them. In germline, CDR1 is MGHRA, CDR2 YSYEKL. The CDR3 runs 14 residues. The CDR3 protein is CASSRGQWADTQYF. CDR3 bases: TGCGCCAGCAGCCGTGGACAGTGGGCCGATACGCAGTATTTT.